The clone carrying this T cell receptor beta chain was counted between two and nine times. Antigen specificity is unknown. Together with a sample-barcoded 5' primer, a J-beta primer mix was included in a second PCR lasting about 6 to 11 cycles. Tags on each cDNA molecule came from a template-switch adaptor with 12 random nucleotides. One entry per CDR3 protein results from TCRdb running MiXCR on the 5' RACE reads. Among 1.2 million to 1.5 million distinct CDR3 sequences, approximately 63% were seen once, and the ten largest hold 6.5% to 8.5%. These data belong to a study of blood T cells in healthy people across ages. Germline V gene sequence: CDR1 ENHRY, CDR2 SYGVKD. The V gene lost 3 bases and the J gene lost 5 bases, with 5 bases spanning the gap. There are 13 residues in the CDR3. Study conclusions and caveats: There were more naive CD4+ cells and higher diversity in long-lived donors than in aged donors.

Researchers collected ten milliliters of peripheral blood from every single donor. This TCR was recovered from a man aged 18 to 29 in good health. The sample was blood. This rearrangement joins TRBV10-3 to TRBJ1-6; D not certain. CDR3: CAISDRNNSPLHF. The CDR3 nucleotides read TGTGCCATCAGTGACAGGAATAATTCACCCCTCCACTTT.